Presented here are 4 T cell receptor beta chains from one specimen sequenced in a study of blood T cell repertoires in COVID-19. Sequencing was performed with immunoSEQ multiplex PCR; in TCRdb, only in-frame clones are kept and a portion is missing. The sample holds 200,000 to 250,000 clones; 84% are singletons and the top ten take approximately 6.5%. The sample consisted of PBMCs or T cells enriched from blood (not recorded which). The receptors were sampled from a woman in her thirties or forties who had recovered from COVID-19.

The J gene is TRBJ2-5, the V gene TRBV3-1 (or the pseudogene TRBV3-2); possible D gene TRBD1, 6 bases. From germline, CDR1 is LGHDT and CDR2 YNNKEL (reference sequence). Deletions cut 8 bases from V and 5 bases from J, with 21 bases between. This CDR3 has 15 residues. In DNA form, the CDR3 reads TGTGCCAGCGTGACCCCGGGACACCGCTACGAGACCCAGTACTTC. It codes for CASVTPGHRYETQYF.

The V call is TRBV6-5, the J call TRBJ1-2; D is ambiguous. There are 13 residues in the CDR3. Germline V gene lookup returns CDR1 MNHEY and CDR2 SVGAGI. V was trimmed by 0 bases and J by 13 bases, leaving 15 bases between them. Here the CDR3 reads CASSYSVETRCTF. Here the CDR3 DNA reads TGTGCCAGCAGTTACTCGGTGGAGACGAGGTGCACCTTC.

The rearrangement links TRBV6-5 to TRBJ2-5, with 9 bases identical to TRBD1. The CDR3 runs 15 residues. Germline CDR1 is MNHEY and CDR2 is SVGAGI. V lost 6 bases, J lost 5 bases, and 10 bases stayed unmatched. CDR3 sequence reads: CASRLTQGAFETQYF. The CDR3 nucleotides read TGTGCCAGCAGGCTGACACAGGGGGCATTTGAGACCCAGTACTTC.

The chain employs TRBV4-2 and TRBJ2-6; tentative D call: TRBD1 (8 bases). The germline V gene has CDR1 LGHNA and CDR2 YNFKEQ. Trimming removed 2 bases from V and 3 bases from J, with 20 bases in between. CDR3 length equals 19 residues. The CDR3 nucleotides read TGTGCCAGCAGCCAACTTGCTGGACAGGGACTAAATGGGGCCAACGTCCTGACTTTC. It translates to CASSQLAGQGLNGANVLTF.